Listed below are T cell receptor beta chains from one sample, sequenced in a study of T cells after yellow fever vaccination. Each CDR3 protein is one row after TCRdb ran MiXCR on the 5' RACE reads. The table has approximately 240,000 distinct CDR3 sequences, 3.6% seen once; the top ten hold under 20%. Sequencing was performed on PBMCs, taken 15 days after the yellow fever booster vaccination. The source is a young man who received the YFV17D yellow fever vaccine. CDR3s include the opening cysteine and the closing phenylalanine or tryptophan. D genes are given only for firm matches. Expanded clones are given a class, and other clones once, few, many or no size at all.

clone_size d_call j_call v_call cdr3_nt cdr3_aa
. TRBD1 TRBJ2-7 TRBV20-1 TGCAGTGCTTGGACAGGCTACGAGCAGTACTTC CSAWTGYEQYF
many . TRBJ2-2 TRBV7-9 TGTGCCAGCCTCAGTTTCACCGGGGAGCTGTTTTTT CASLSFTGELFF
many TRBD1 TRBJ1-2 TRBV27 TGTACCAGCAGTGCGACAGGGGACTATGGCTACACCTTC CTSSATGDYGYTF
many . TRBJ2-2 TRBV20-1 TGCAGTGGAAGGGAGACCGGGGAGCTGTTTTTT CSGRETGELFF
many . TRBJ1-1 TRBV20-1 TGCAGTGCCTCTGGGCGGGGATCATATCCTGAAGCTTTCTTT CSASGRGSYPEAFF
many TRBD2 TRBJ2-3 TRBV5-1 TGCGCCAGCAGCCCGTCACAAACTAGCGGGGGGGCTGATACGCAGTATTTT CASSPSQTSGGADTQYF
many TRBD1 TRBJ1-2 TRBV4-1 TGCGCCAGCCACGGGACAGGGGGTTTGGCTCGAGGCTACACCTTC CASHGTGGLARGYTF
many TRBD2 TRBJ2-3 TRBV12-3/TRBV12-4 TGTGCCAGTTCCTGGTGGCGGGGGGAAGATACGCAGTATTTT CASSWWRGEDTQYF
. TRBD2 TRBJ2-7 TRBV7-9 TGTGCCAGCAGCGCACAACCGGGGGGATACTACGAGCAGTACTTC CASSAQPGGYYEQYF
many . TRBJ2-7 TRBV6-6 TGTGCCAGCAGCGGACAGCGGCCCTACGAGCAGTACTTC CASSGQRPYEQYF
many . TRBJ1-5 TRBV12-3/TRBV12-4 TGTGCCAGCAGTCGGGTTTGGCAGCCCCAGCATTTT CASSRVWQPQHF
few TRBD1 TRBJ2-2 TRBV10-3 TGTGCCATCAGTGAGTCAGGGGGCAACACCGGGGAGCTGTTTTTT CAISESGGNTGELFF
many TRBD2 TRBJ2-7 TRBV7-2 TGTGCCAGCAGCTTCCTCCCCCCTACTAGCGGGGGGGTCGACGAGCAGTACTTC CASSFLPPTSGGVDEQYF
many . TRBJ1-2 TRBV12-3/TRBV12-4 TGTGCCAGCAGTTTTACGTCAGGAGAGGCTCTTGGCTACACCTTC CASSFTSGEALGYTF
many TRBD1 TRBJ1-6 TRBV4-3 TGCGCCAGCAGCCAAGCAGGGGGCGCGTATAATTCACCCCTCCACTTT CASSQAGGAYNSPLHF
many TRBD1 TRBJ2-1 TRBV5-1 TGCGCCAGCAGCTTGGCGGGACAGGGGGCTGGTGAGCAGTTCTTC CASSLAGQGAGEQFF
many TRBD2 TRBJ2-3 TRBV4-2 TGTGCCAGCAGCCATCCGACTAGCGGGGGGCCAGATACGCAGTATTTT CASSHPTSGGPDTQYF
. . TRBJ1-6 TRBV30 TGTGCCTGGAGTGTAACTTTATATGGTGACTCACCCCTCCACTTT CAWSVTLYGDSPLHF
many . TRBJ2-7 TRBV6-6 TGTGCCAGCAGTGGCCTCGCACAGGCCTACGAGCAGTACTTC CASSGLAQAYEQYF
many TRBD2 TRBJ2-1 TRBV3-1 TGTGCCAGCAGCCCGACTAGCGGGGGGAGTGAGCAGTTCTTC CASSPTSGGSEQFF
many TRBD2 TRBJ2-3 TRBV4-2 TGTGCCAGCAGCCCCACTAGCGGGGGAGGGACAGATACGCAGTATTTT CASSPTSGGGTDTQYF
many . TRBJ2-7 TRBV6-2/TRBV6-3 TGTGCCAGCGCCCGGTCGGACTGGACCTACGAGCAGTACTTC CASARSDWTYEQYF
many TRBD1 TRBJ2-7 TRBV5-1 TGCGCCAGCAGTCCCACCGGGACAGGGATTAGAAGCGACGAGCAGTACTTC CASSPTGTGIRSDEQYF
many . TRBJ1-1 TRBV29-1 TGCAGCGTTGTCCCTTTAAACACTGAAGCTTTCTTT CSVVPLNTEAFF
few TRBD1 TRBJ1-2 TRBV24-1 TGTGCCACCAGTGATTTGGACAGGGTGGGTGGCTACACCTTC CATSDLDRVGGYTF
many TRBD1 TRBJ1-2 TRBV7-3 TGTGCCAGCAGCTTAATAGGGGGCGAGGGCTATGGCTACACCTTC CASSLIGGEGYGYTF
many . TRBJ2-1 TRBV4-1 TGCGCCAGCAGCCCGGGACTCCTGGGCAATGAGCAGTTCTTC CASSPGLLGNEQFF
many . TRBJ2-1 TRBV4-1 TGCGCCAGCAGCCCCGGGGGCCACCGTGAGCAGTTCTTC CASSPGGHREQFF
many . TRBJ1-1 TRBV12-3/TRBV12-4 TGTGCCAGCAGTTTTGGCCTGCGGGGCACTGAAGCTTTCTTT CASSFGLRGTEAFF
many . TRBJ2-7 TRBV4-1 TGCGCCAGCAGCCAAGATCAACAGGAATCCTACGAGCAGTACTTC CASSQDQQESYEQYF
many . TRBJ1-6 TRBV5-1 TGCGCCAGCAGCTTGGAGCAGACCTATAATTCACCCCTCCACTTT CASSLEQTYNSPLHF
many . TRBJ1-5 TRBV5-5 TGTGCCAGCAGCTTGGGGGTGGGGGATAGCAATCAGCCCCAGCATTTT CASSLGVGDSNQPQHF
many . TRBJ1-6 TRBV4-3 TGCGCCAGCAGCCCACGCCGGGCAGCTAATTCACCCCTCCACTTT CASSPRRAANSPLHF
many . TRBJ2-3 TRBV6-6 TGTGCCAGCAGTTACATTCGGGGGTCTAGCACAGATACGCAGTATTTT CASSYIRGSSTDTQYF
many TRBD1 TRBJ1-2 TRBV12-5 TGTGCTAGTGGTTCGCTGCTGGGACAGGGGTTCGGTGGCTACACCTTC CASGSLLGQGFGGYTF
many . TRBJ1-5 TRBV25-1 TGTGCCAGCATGGGGCAGGGGCGGAATCAGCCCCAGCATTTT CASMGQGRNQPQHF
many TRBD1 TRBJ1-1 TRBV12-3/TRBV12-4 TGTGCCAGCAGTCCCGGGACAGGCCGGGGGGCTTTCTTT CASSPGTGRGAFF